The rows below give T cell receptor beta chains drawn from one sample of a study of technical replicates of blood from a few donors. Sequencing used immunoSEQ multiplex PCR; TCRdb keeps in-frame clones, though not all of them. The sample lists approximately 95,000 clones, 85% to 95% occurring once. Sequencing was carried out using T cells isolated from PBMCs. Source of these receptors: a human donor in good health. Each CDR3 is given with its conserved first and last residue. The D gene is left open where the match is weak. Expanded clones get a size class; other rows say once, few or many, or leave the size out.

v_gene	abundance	d_gene	j_gene	CDR3nt	CDR3aa
TRBV7-9	NA	NA	TRBJ1-2	TGTGCCAGCAGCCCCGTAGGGGTGCTAGGGAGGGTAGCTAACTATGGCTACACCTTC	CASSPVGVLGRVANYGYTF
TRBV7-8	NA	TRBD1	TRBJ1-2	TGTGCCAGCAGCTTAAAGTTCCAAGGGGACAGATATGGCTACACCTTC	CASSLKFQGDRYGYTF
TRBV6-1	NA	NA	TRBJ1-5	TGTGCCACAAAGCAATCAGGGGACAATCAGCCCCAGCATTTT	CATKQSGDNQPQHF
TRBV2	NA	TRBD1	TRBJ2-1	TGTGCCAGCAGCCGGGACAGCTCCTACAATGAGCAGTTCTTC	CASSRDSSYNEQFF
TRBV2	NA	NA	TRBJ2-3	TGTGCCAGCAGTCTTACAGGGCTCGCAGATACGCAGTATTTT	CASSLTGLADTQYF
TRBV15	NA	NA	TRBJ1-1	TGTGCCACCAGCAGAGGGGCAGGGAACACTGAAGCTTTCTTT	CATSRGAGNTEAFF
TRBV9	NA	TRBD1	TRBJ1-2	TGTGCCAGCAGCGTGGGAAGGGACAGGGAGTTTGGCTACACCTTC	CASSVGRDREFGYTF
TRBV4-3	NA	NA	TRBJ2-7	TGCGCCAGCAGCCAAGTATCGGGGGAAGAGCAGTACTTC	CASSQVSGEEQYF
TRBV4-2	NA	NA	TRBJ1-2	TGTGCCAGCAGCCAAGTAAGTCTTGGGGGCCATGGCTACACCTTC	CASSQVSLGGHGYTF
TRBV15	NA	NA	TRBJ1-5	TGTGCCACCAGCCTAACCCGGGGGGATCAGCCCCAGCATTTT	CATSLTRGDQPQHF
TRBV7-6	NA	NA	TRBJ2-7	TGTGCCAGCAGCTCCGGCTCTACGCCGGACTTTGCCTACGAGCAGTACTTC	CASSSGSTPDFAYEQYF
TRBV5-1	NA	NA	TRBJ1-2	TGCGCCAGCAGTACCGGGACATCTAACTATGGCTACACCTTC	CASSTGTSNYGYTF
TRBV6-5	NA	TRBD2	TRBJ2-1	TGTGCCAGCAGTTACCCGCGGGGGGGACTAGGTGAGCAGTTCTTC	CASSYPRGGLGEQFF
TRBV19	NA	NA	TRBJ2-3	TGTGCCAGTAATGACGCAGGGGCCGATACGCAGTATTTT	CASNDAGADTQYF
TRBV29-1	NA	TRBD2	TRBJ2-1	TGCAGCGTTCGGACTAGCGGGTCCTACAATGAGCAGTTCTTC	CSVRTSGSYNEQFF
TRBV28	NA	TRBD1	TRBJ1-5	TGTGCCAGCAGCGGACAGGCCTTCAATCAGCCCCAGCATTTT	CASSGQAFNQPQHF
TRBV5-6	NA	TRBD2	TRBJ2-5	TGTGCCAGCAGCTTCTATGGCGGGAGGACTGAAGAGACCCAGTACTTC	CASSFYGGRTEETQYF
TRBV9	NA	TRBD1	TRBJ1-2	TGTGCCAGCAGCGCCCCGACAGGGTATGGCTACACCTTC	CASSAPTGYGYTF
TRBV6-5	NA	TRBD2	TRBJ2-7	TGTGCCAGCAGTTCCTCCGAGACTAGCGGATACGAGCAGTACTTC	CASSSSETSGYEQYF
TRBV19	NA	TRBD1	TRBJ2-7	TGTGCCAGTGGGCCGGGACAGGTCTACGAGCAGTACTTC	CASGPGQVYEQYF
TRBV4-3	NA	TRBD2	TRBJ2-5	TGCGCCAGCAGCCATGACCTAGCGGGAGAACTGCGAGAGACCCAGTACTTC	CASSHDLAGELRETQYF
TRBV5-4	NA	TRBD2	TRBJ2-7	TGTGCCAGCAGCCTCGATCCAAGCGGGGACTACGAGCAGTACTTC	CASSLDPSGDYEQYF
TRBV7-2	NA	NA	TRBJ2-5	TGTGCCAGCAGCTTAAGTCCGGAGGGGGCGACCCAGTACTTC	CASSLSPEGATQYF
TRBV11-3	NA	TRBD1	TRBJ1-2	TGTGCCAGCAGTCTAAGGGGGCTTCTCTATGGCTACACCTTC	CASSLRGLLYGYTF
TRBV7-3	NA	NA	TRBJ2-1	TGTGCCAGCAGCTCGACAGTCCCATTGCCTGGATCCTACAATGAGCAGTTCTTC	CASSSTVPLPGSYNEQFF
TRBV19	NA	NA	TRBJ1-4	TGTGCCAGTAGTATAACGCCAGGGGATGAAAAACTGTTTTTT	CASSITPGDEKLFF
TRBV29-1	NA	TRBD2	TRBJ2-3	TGCAGCGTTGATAAGGCGGGAGGAGTCACAGATACGCAGTATTTT	CSVDKAGGVTDTQYF
TRBV5-5	NA	TRBD2	TRBJ2-7	TGTGCCAGCAGCTTGGTACTAGCGGGTTCCACTTATTCCTACGAGCAGTACTTC	CASSLVLAGSTYSYEQYF
TRBV6-1	NA	NA	TRBJ2-7	TGTGCCAGCAGTCCCCAATACGAGCAGTACTTC	CASSPQYEQYF
TRBV28	NA	TRBD1	TRBJ2-7	TGTGCCAGCAGTAAGGGCCACGGACAGGGAGATTACGAGCAGTACTTC	CASSKGHGQGDYEQYF
TRBV27	once	NA	TRBJ1-5	TGTGCCAGCAGTCGACGACAGAATCAGCCCCAGCATTTT	CASSRRQNQPQHF
TRBV11-2	NA	TRBD1	TRBJ2-7	TGTGCCAGCAGCTTATACCCCAGAGGAGGCAGGGGGATTACCTACGAGCAGTACTTC	CASSLYPRGGRGITYEQYF
TRBV28	NA	NA	TRBJ1-1	TGTGCCAGCAGTTTAGGGTTCTCAGGGACTGAAGCTTTCTTT	CASSLGFSGTEAFF
TRBV7-9	NA	NA	TRBJ2-7	TGTGCCAGCAGCCTAACCTACTCCGGGACAAGGCACTACGAGCAGTACTTC	CASSLTYSGTRHYEQYF
TRBV19	NA	NA	TRBJ2-7	TGTGCCAGTAGTATATGGGCCTCCTACGAGCAGTACTTC	CASSIWASYEQYF
TRBV2	NA	NA	TRBJ1-1	TGTGCCAGCAGTGCAGACACTGAAGCTTTCTTT	CASSADTEAFF
TRBV15	NA	NA	TRBJ2-2	TGTGCCACCAGCAGTTTGATACAGGGAGACACCGGGGAGCTGTTTTTT	CATSSLIQGDTGELFF
TRBV2	NA	TRBD1	TRBJ2-1	TGTGCCAGCAGTGAGGGACAGGGGGCGTATGAGCAGTTCTTC	CASSEGQGAYEQFF
TRBV9	NA	NA	TRBJ2-5	TGTGCCAGCAGCGTAGGGGGACAAACCCAAGAGACCCAGTACTTC	CASSVGGQTQETQYF
TRBV30	NA	NA	TRBJ2-7	TGTGCCTGGAGTGTAGTTTCCGGCGAGCAGTACTTC	CAWSVVSGEQYF
TRBV19	NA	TRBD2	TRBJ2-1	TGTGCCAGTAGCCCGACTAGCGGGATCGATAATGAGCAGTTCTTC	CASSPTSGIDNEQFF
TRBV30	NA	NA	TRBJ1-2	TGTGCCTGGAGTCGGGGGGGCTATGGCTACACCTTC	CAWSRGGYGYTF